These T cell receptor beta chains were read from a single sample in a study of CD8 T cells in Susac syndrome. TCRdb redid the calling of the immunoSEQ multiplex PCR reads with MiXCR, one entry per CDR3 protein. The sample holds about 280,000 distinct CDR3 sequences, roughly 84% seen once. Sequenced material: CD8+ T cells from PBMCs. The receptors come from a human donor with multiple sclerosis. Each CDR3 is given with its conserved first and last residue. The order of the fields is clone size, D gene, J gene, CDR3 length, V gene, CDR3 DNA, CDR3 protein. The D gene is left open where the match is weak. The listing skips clone size in some rows; elsewhere it reads once, few, many or a size class.

>-|TRBD2|TRBJ2-1|15|TRBV6-4
TGTGCCAGCAGTCAAAGGCTAGCGGTATACAATGAGCAGTTCTTC
CASSQRLAVYNEQFF
>-|-|TRBJ1-1|12|TRBV20-1
TGCAGTGCTCGACCGATGAACACTGAAGCTTTCTTT
CSARPMNTEAFF
>-|TRBD2|TRBJ2-1|15|TRBV29-1
TGCAGCGTTTCGATCAGCGGGAGTGGAGACAATGAGCAGTTCTTC
CSVSISGSGDNEQFF
>-|-|TRBJ2-1|14|TRBV27
TGTGCCAGCAGCGGACTCCCTCCCTACAATGAGCAGTTCTTC
CASSGLPPYNEQFF
>once|-|TRBJ2-1|16|TRBV4-1
TGCGCCAGCAGCAAACTGTTGAAAGTCGGGACCAATGAGCAGTTCTTC
CASSKLLKVGTNEQFF
>-|-|TRBJ1-2|13|TRBV6-5
TGTGCCAGCAGTTACATGGTAGAGGATGGCTACACCTTC
CASSYMVEDGYTF
>-|-|TRBJ1-5|16|TRBV27
TGTGCCAGCAGTCCGGGACCGGGATGGAGCAATCAGCCCCAGCATTTT
CASSPGPGWSNQPQHF
>-|TRBD2|TRBJ2-3|15|TRBV27
TGTGCCAGCAGTTTTGAGCGGGGGCCCTCGTATACGCAGTATTTT
CASSFERGPSYTQYF
>-|-|TRBJ2-5|11|TRBV29-1
TGCAGCCCGTACAACGGAGAGACCCAGTACTTC
CSPYNGETQYF
>few|-|TRBJ1-6|12|TRBV5-6
TGTGCCAGCAGCTTAATGGGTTCACCCCTCCACTTT
CASSLMGSPLHF
>-|TRBD1|TRBJ1-1|15|TRBV2
TGTGCCAGCAGTGACCGGGACAGCCGTATCACTGAAGCTTTCTTT
CASSDRDSRITEAFF
>-|-|TRBJ1-1|16|TRBV28
TGTGCCAGCAGGGGGTTTGAAGGACAGTGGAACACTGAAGCTTTCTTT
CASRGFEGQWNTEAFF
>-|TRBD1|TRBJ1-4|15|TRBV6-1
TGTGCCAGCAGTGAGGAGACAGGGTTAAATGAAAAACTGTTTTTT
CASSEETGLNEKLFF
>-|-|TRBJ2-7|11|TRBV11-2
TGTGCCAGCAGCTGGGGGCACGAGCAGTACTTC
CASSWGHEQYF
>-|TRBD2|TRBJ2-7|15|TRBV20-1
TGCAGTGCCAGGGGACTAGAAGGAATAAACTACGAGCAGTACTTC
CSARGLEGINYEQYF
>-|-|TRBJ2-7|17|TRBV7-6
TGTGCCAGCAGCTACTTAGAGCGATCGGGACACTCCTACGAGCAGTACTTC
CASSYLERSGHSYEQYF
>-|-|TRBJ2-1|17|TRBV11-2
TGTGCCAGCAGCTTAGATCTTGCAGCGAGCTCCTACAATGAGCAGTTCTTC
CASSLDLAASSYNEQFF
>-|TRBD2|TRBJ2-3|15|TRBV14
TGTGCCAGCAGCCAAACTAGCGGCCTCACAGATACGCAGTATTTT
CASSQTSGLTDTQYF
>-|-|TRBJ1-3|14|TRBV28
TGTGCCAGCGAGACTAGGAGGTGGGGAGACACCATATATTTT
CASETRRWGDTIYF
>once|-|TRBJ1-1|16|TRBV9
TGTGCCAGCAGCCCCCGTATGACAGTCCAGAACACTGAAGCTTTCTTT
CASSPRMTVQNTEAFF
>-|TRBD1|TRBJ2-7|15|TRBV28
TGTGCCAGCAGACCCGGGCCGGGACAGGGCTACGAGCAGTACTTC
CASRPGPGQGYEQYF
>-|-|TRBJ1-1|13|TRBV7-9
TGTGCCAGCAGCCCTCCCCTAAACACTGAAGCTTTCTTT
CASSPPLNTEAFF
>-|TRBD2|TRBJ2-7|14|TRBV6-6
TGTGCCAGCAGTTACAGAGGACTAGCGGACGAGCAGTACTTC
CASSYRGLADEQYF
>-|-|TRBJ1-5|16|TRBV4-1
TGCGCCAGCAGCCGCCCGGGACGGTATAGCAATCAGCCCCAGCATTTT
CASSRPGRYSNQPQHF
>-|-|TRBJ2-1|16|TRBV27
TGTGCCAGCAGTTTACTTCCTTTAGCTGGGTACAATGAGCAGTTCTTC
CASSLLPLAGYNEQFF
>-|TRBD2|TRBJ2-7|17|TRBV9
TGTGCCAGCAGCGACCCCAGGGAGGGACTAGATCGGTACGAGCAGTACTTC
CASSDPREGLDRYEQYF